The sequence of this T cell receptor beta chain was determined in a study of molecular identifiers for immune sequencing clone quantification. Findings of the study overall: Clones carrying above 20 RNA copies accounted for over 97% of effector molecules, under 1% in naive cells.

TCRdb independently ran MiXCR on the PCR reads; one entry per CDR3 protein. The sample yields 100,000 or so distinct CDR3 sequences, about 35% seen once. Per the germline V gene, CDR1 is SGHKS and CDR2 is YYEKEE (reference sequence). V lost 2 bases to trimming and J lost 5 bases, with 10 bases between them. This CDR3 is 14 amino acids long. This clonotype was counted a few times. What it binds is not known. This clonotype was obtained from a human donor in good health. Some libraries in this study had Jurkat cell RNA spiked in. The gene calls are TRBV5-5 and TRBJ2-2, with D possibly being TRBD1 (5 bases). Sequencing used naive CD8+ T cells from blood, with Jurkat cell RNA spiked in. Subset given: FACS-sorted CD8+CD4-CCR7+CD45RA+ naive T cells. The CDR3 DNA reads TGTGCCAGCAGCTTTCAGGGTTGGACCGGGGAGCTGTTTTTT. This encodes CASSFQGWTGELFF.